The 14 T cell receptor beta chains below all came from one sample that was sequenced in a study of blood T cell repertoires in COVID-19. TCRdb's copy holds only in-frame clones and misses some; the assay was immunoSEQ multiplex PCR. Of hundreds of thousands of clones listed, 80% to 90% were seen once; the top ten hold approximately 10%. The sequenced material came from peripheral blood. The origin of the receptors is a woman in her seventies with COVID-19, enrolled during active disease.

The chain recombines TRBV23-1 with TRBJ2-1, with TRBD1 matching over 8 bases. TRBV23-1 is designated an ORF whose function remains uncertain. The CDR3 runs to 17 residues. J gave up 5 bases and V 3 bases, and 12 bases lay outside the gene matches. The CDR3 nucleotides read TGCGCCAGCAGTCATCATCCTGAGGACAGGGTTAACAATGAGCAGTTCTTC. Translation: CASSHHPEDRVNNEQFF.

The chain employs TRBV18 and TRBJ1-1, with D unclear. From germline, CDR1 is KGHSH and CDR2 LQKENI. The CDR3 sequence is 15 residues long. V lost 0 bases and J 3 bases, leaving 11 bases between the germline ends. CDR3 bases: TGTGCCAGCTCACCACCGGTTGGGCTACACACTGAAGCTTTCTTT. This codes for CASSPPVGLHTEAFF.

The genes are TRBV19 and TRBJ1-1, with a tentative D call TRBD1 (5 bases). The CDR3 totals 14 residues. The V and J ends lost 0 bases and 4 bases respectively, with 9 bases between them. In germline, CDR1 is LNHDA, CDR2 SQIVND (reference sequence). In nucleotides, the CDR3 is TGTGCCAGTAGTATAGATCGGCAGGGCACTGAAGCTTTCTTT. Encoded protein: CASSIDRQGTEAFF.

This rearrangement joins TRBV2 to TRBJ2-3; 7 nucleotides align to TRBD2. Germline lookup yields CDR1 SNHLY and CDR2 FYNNEI. There are 15 residues in the CDR3. The J segment lost 5 bases and the V segment lost 1 base, leaving 6 bases of the junction unmatched. In nucleotides, the CDR3 is TGTGCCAGCAGTGAAGGGGGGAGGGTTCTAGATACGCAGTATTTT. It encodes CASSEGGRVLDTQYF.

Points on this clone: The same CDR3 is also encoded by other DNA sequences in this sample. This chain connects TRBV7-3 to TRBJ2-3, with 9 positions matching TRBD1. Germline CDR1 is SGHTA and CDR2 is FQGTGA. J was trimmed by 3 bases and V by 4 bases; bases with no gene match: 5. The CDR3 totals 15 residues. CDR3 amino acids: CASSSTGQGTDTQYF. The CDR3 DNA sequence: TGTGCCAGCAGCTCGACGGGACAGGGTACAGATACGCAGTATTTT.

The J gene is TRBJ1-1, the V gene TRBV5-8, with D perhaps matching TRBD1 (5 bases). The germline V and J ends were trimmed by 2 bases and 0 bases, with 14 bases remaining between them. The germline V gene encodes CDR1 SGHTS and CDR2 YDEGEE. CDR3 length: 16 residues. The CDR3 loop is CASSFLQGIMNTEAFF. CDR3 coding DNA: TGTGCCAGCAGCTTCCTCCAGGGAATAATGAACACTGAAGCTTTCTTT.

This rearrangement joins TRBV2 to TRBJ2-7; TRBD2 might be the D (7 bases). Trimming left V 3 bases short and J 9 bases short, with 12 bases between. The CDR3 spans 12 residues. Germline assignment: CDR1 SNHLY and CDR2 FYNNEI. CDR3 nucleotides: TGTGCCAGCAGTGACCGGGGGGCCCGGCAGTACTTC. Amino acids: CASSDRGARQYF. The variable domain in full, with the rest retrieved from reference TRBV2 and TRBJ2-7, is EPEVTQTPSHQVTQMGQEVILRCVPISNHLYFYWYRQILGQKVEFLVSFYNNEISEKSEIFDDQFSVERPDGSNFTLKIRSTKLEDSAMYFCASSDRGARQYFGPGTRLTVT.

The chain couples TRBV5-1 to TRBJ2-1; 11 positions match TRBD1. Germline V gene sequence: CDR1 SGHRS, CDR2 YFSETQ. The CDR3 runs to 15 residues. V lost 4 bases to trimming and J lost 5 bases; unmatched junction nucleotides: 5. CDR3 sequence reads: CASSPRTGGHNEQFF. DNA of the CDR3: TGCGCCAGCAGCCCCCGGACAGGGGGCCACAATGAGCAGTTCTTC. The variable domain in full, with the rest retrieved from reference TRBV5-1 and TRBJ2-1, is KAGVTQTPRYLIKTRGQQVTLSCSPISGHRSVSWYQQTPGQGLQFLFEYFSETQRNKGNFPGRFSGRQFSNSRSEMNVSTLELGDSALYLCASSPRTGGHNEQFFGPGTRLTVL.

The J gene is TRBJ1-1, the V gene TRBV29-1, with D uncertain. The CDR3 length is 13 residues. Germline CDR1 SQVTM, CDR2 ANQGSEA. The V gene lost 4 bases and the J gene lost 3 bases, with 12 bases spanning the gap. The CDR3 DNA reads as TGCAGCGTTGGGGCACTCTGGGACACTGAAGCTTTCTTT. As protein: CSVGALWDTEAFF.

The V call is TRBV18, the J call TRBJ1-5, with D unresolved. Germline V gives CDR1 KGHSH, CDR2 LQKENI. The CDR3 runs 14 residues. The V end was cut by 3 bases, the J end by 5 bases, with 11 bases between. This chain's CDR3 is CASSPGSSYQPQHF. The DNA for the CDR3 is TGTGCCAGCTCACCGGGCAGTTCCTATCAGCCCCAGCATTTT.

This chain joins TRBV2 and TRBJ2-1; weak D call: TRBD2 (5 bases). The V end lost 6 bases, the J end lost 6 bases, and 12 bases lay between the germline ends. The length of the CDR3 is 13 residues. Germline CDR1 reads SNHLY; CDR2 reads FYNNEI. The CDR3 loop reads CASRASQSNEQFF. In nucleotides, the CDR3 is TGTGCCAGCAGGGCTAGCCAATCCAATGAGCAGTTCTTC. Looking up the rest from reference TRBV2 and TRBJ2-1 gives the full variable domain: EPEVTQTPSHQVTQMGQEVILRCVPISNHLYFYWYRQILGQKVEFLVSFYNNEISEKSEIFDDQFSVERPDGSNFTLKIRSTKLEDSAMYFCASRASQSNEQFFGPGTRLTVL.

This chain uses TRBV7-9 with TRBJ2-6; D call uncertain. CDR3 size: 15 residues. V was cut by 2 bases and J by 0 bases, with 5 bases left in between. Germline lookup yields CDR1 SEHNR and CDR2 FQNEAQ (reference sequence). CDR3 DNA: TGTGCCAGCAGCTTAACGAGCTCTGGGGCCAACGTCCTGACTTTC. Residues: CASSLTSSGANVLTF.

The gene calls are TRBV2 and TRBJ2-1, with D perhaps TRBD2 (7 bases). Germline V gene data show CDR1 as SNHLY and CDR2 as FYNNEI. CDR3 length: 14 amino acids. V lost 4 bases, J lost 7 bases, and 14 bases lay in between. CDR3: CASSGLGGQNEQFF. DNA for the CDR3: TGTGCCAGCAGTGGATTGGGGGGGCAGAATGAGCAGTTCTTC.

The gene calls are TRBV4-2 and TRBJ1-4; D is undetermined. CDR3 length: 16 amino acids. V dropped 4 bases and J dropped 0 bases, with 12 bases sitting between them. Per the germline V gene, CDR1 is LGHNA and CDR2 is YNFKEQ. The chain's CDR3 is CASSRIRTATNEKLFF. CDR3 DNA sequence: TGTGCCAGCAGCCGCATACGAACAGCAACTAATGAAAAACTGTTTTTT.